Below, 25 T cell receptor beta chains from the same sample are listed, as sequenced in a study of T and B cells in COVID-19 patients. TRB rearrangements were amplified by multiplex PCR with BIOMED2 TRB-A/B primers. TCRdb fed the multiplex PCR reads into MiXCR, producing one record per CDR3 protein. The table includes approximately 11,000 distinct CDR3 sequences, approximately 33% detected once. From blood, about 220-500 ng of genomic DNA served as TRB template. Sample: blood. These receptors were obtained from a human donor with active COVID-19.

The CDR3: CASSLSGDRGIPNEKLFF. The CDR3 region has the DNA TGTGCCAGCAGCTTGTCAGGGGACAGGGGAATCCCTAATGAAAAACTGTTTTTT. The chain links TRBV5-6 to TRBJ1-4; 10 nucleotides align to TRBD1. The CDR3 totals 18 residues. V shed 1 base, J shed 3 bases, and the junction held 9 bases outside the gene matches. Germline V gene sequence: CDR1 SGHDT, CDR2 YYEEEE.

This chain connects TRBV18 to TRBJ1-5; TRBD1 matches at 7 bases. With 0 bases clipped from V and 6 bases from J, the junction kept 5 bases outside the gene matches. Germline CDR1 reads KGHSH; CDR2 reads LQKENI. The CDR3 is 15 residues long. Here the CDR3 reads CASSPPTGARQPQHF. CDR3 DNA sequence: TGTGCCAGCTCACCACCAACAGGGGCGCGTCAGCCCCAGCATTTT.

This clonotype has just a few counts. The V gene is TRBV18, the J gene TRBJ1-3, with 8 bases identical to TRBD1. With 2 bases clipped from V and 0 bases from J, the junction kept 3 bases outside the gene matches. Germline V gives CDR1 KGHSH, CDR2 LQKENI. The CDR3 runs to 16 residues. CDR3 sequence (DNA): TGTGCCAGCTCACCAGGAACAGGGGGCTCTGGAAACACCATATATTTT. As protein: CASSPGTGGSGNTIYF. The full variable domain, in which reference TRBV18 and TRBJ1-3 provide the parts outside the CDR3, is NAGVMQNPRHLVRRRGQEARLRCSPMKGHSHVYWYRQLPEEGLKFMVYLQKENIIDESGMPKERFSAEFPKEGPSILRIQQVVRGDSAAYFCASSPGTGGSGNTIYFGEGSWLTVV.

This chain connects TRBV20-1 to TRBJ2-3; D is unresolved. The germline CDR1 and CDR2 sequences are DFQATT and SNEGSKA (reference sequence). The CDR3 runs 15 residues. Between the trimmed V and J ends, which lost 1 base and 3 bases, there was a span of 14 bases. The CDR3 DNA reads TGCAGTGCTAGAGTTGATGGGGTAGTGACAGATACGCAGTATTTT. It encodes CSARVDGVVTDTQYF.

The V and J genes are TRBV12-3 or TRBV12-4 and TRBJ1-5; D remains unclear. V was trimmed by 5 bases and J by 3 bases, leaving 14 bases between them. This CDR3 region has 15 residues. CDR3 amino acids: CASSLSTWVNQPQHF. The DNA for the CDR3 is TGTGCCAGCAGTCTATCGACATGGGTCAATCAGCCCCAGCATTTT.

DNA of the CDR3: TGCGCCAGCAGCTTCCAGGGTTTGGGCAATCAGCCCCAGCATTTT. This translates into CASSFQGLGNQPQHF. The chain uses TRBV5-1 and TRBJ1-5; D is perhaps TRBD1 (5 bases). The CDR3 loop spans 15 amino acids. V lost 2 bases and J lost 2, with 11 bases in between. CDR1 and CDR2 from the germline V gene are SGHRS and YFSETQ.

Concerning this clonotype: In this CDR3 the conserved last residue, phenylalanine or tryptophan, is missing, so a read error is likely. No DNA is shown, since the ends of the CDR3 on it are uncertain; the CDR3 is the one TCRdb lists. The V and J genes are TRBV19 and TRBJ2-6; the table names TRBD2, a call not compared with the DNA. Including both end residues, the CDR3 is 8 amino acids long. CDR1 and CDR2 from the germline V gene are LNHDA and SQIVND (reference sequence). The CDR3 protein is CASNPQGL.

Only a few counts were recorded for this clonotype. The chain carries TRBV12-3 or TRBV12-4 and TRBJ1-1; TRBD1 agrees at 7 bases. The V segment lost 5 bases and the J segment 4 bases; nucleotides outside the gene matches: 7. This CDR3 region has 14 residues. The CDR3 loop is CASSRGTVRTEAFF. CDR3 DNA: TGTGCCAGCAGTCGCGGGACAGTCCGCACTGAAGCTTTCTTT.

This chain joins TRBV27 and TRBJ2-3; TRBD1 agrees at 7 bases. This CDR3 spans 16 amino acids. The junction had 9 bases not matched to a gene; V was cut back by 2 bases and J by 4 bases. Germline loops: CDR1 MNHEY, CDR2 SMNVEV (reference sequence). The CDR3 DNA reads TGTGCCAGCAGTTTAAGGAGCAGGGGGTCATCAGATACGCAGTATTTT. Protein sequence: CASSLRSRGSSDTQYF.

Here the CDR3 reads CASSGPGFEQFF. The DNA of the CDR3 is TGTGCCAGCAGTGGCCCCGGCTTCGAGCAGTTCTTC. The chain combines TRBV2 with TRBJ2-1; no reliable D call. CDR3 length: 12 amino acids. The germline CDR1 and CDR2 sequences are SNHLY and FYNNEI. V lost 4 bases and J lost 10, with 11 bases in between.

The chain recombines TRBV19 with TRBJ2-3, with 10 bases matching TRBD1. The germline V gene has CDR1 LNHDA and CDR2 SQIVND (reference sequence). The CDR3 is made up of 17 amino acids. With V trimmed by 6 bases and J by 0 bases, 9 bases remained unmatched. The CDR3 DNA reads as TGTGCCAGTAGCGGACGACAGGGGGCTAATAGCACAGATACGCAGTATTTT. Amino acids: CASSGRQGANSTDTQYF.

The chain recombines TRBV4-3 with TRBJ2-3; 7 nucleotides agree with TRBD2. V lost 5 bases, J lost 0 bases, and 11 bases stayed unmatched. Looked up from germline, CDR1 is LGHNA and CDR2 is YSLEER. The length of the CDR3 is 17 residues. The CDR3 is CASSYTTSPLSTDTQYF. CDR3 DNA: TGCGCCAGCAGCTACACGACTAGCCCCCTTAGCACAGATACGCAGTATTTT.

The gene calls are TRBV6-2 or TRBV6-3 and TRBJ1-2, with no clear D. Trimming took off 5 bases at V and 3 bases at J, with 10 bases between the two ends. Germline V gene lookup returns CDR1 MNHEY and CDR2 SVGEGT. The CDR3 is made up of 13 amino acids. The CDR3 sequence: CASSDDIDYGYTF. The DNA for the CDR3 is TGTGCCAGCAGTGACGACATCGACTATGGCTACACCTTC.

This clonotype was detected only a few times. The chain is built from TRBV11-2 and TRBJ2-7; 7 nucleotides align to TRBD1. The germline V gene encodes CDR1 SGHAT and CDR2 FQNNGV. Losses at the gene ends were 8 bases for V and 2 bases for J; bases not matched to a gene: 3. CDR3 length equals 12 residues. The CDR3 region is CASEGAPYEQYF. Written as DNA, the CDR3 is TGTGCCAGCGAGGGGGCTCCCTACGAGCAGTACTTC.

Within the sample, this clonotype is medium-sized. The chain uses TRBV5-6 and TRBJ2-7, with D possibly matching TRBD1 (5 bases). The CDR3 extends over 16 amino acids. Germline CDR1 is SGHDT and CDR2 is YYEEEE. V lost 1 base and J lost 3, with 17 bases in between. CDR3: CASSLFQGREVYEQYF. CDR3 in DNA: TGTGCCAGCAGCTTGTTTCAGGGAAGAGAGGTCTACGAGCAGTACTTC.

The V gene is TRBV7-6, the J gene TRBJ2-5, with 10 positions matching TRBD2. CDR1 and CDR2 from the germline V gene are SGHVS and FNYEAQ. This CDR3 spans 14 amino acids. With 2 bases clipped from V and 5 bases from J, the junction kept 2 bases outside the gene matches. CDR3: CASSLRTSGETQYF. DNA for the CDR3: TGTGCCAGCAGCTTAAGGACTAGCGGTGAGACCCAGTACTTC. Drawing the rest from reference TRBV7-6 and TRBJ2-5, the complete variable domain is GAGVSQSPRYKVTKRGQDVALRCDPISGHVSLYWYRQALGQGPEFLTYFNYEAQQDKSGLPNDRFSAERPEGSISTLTIQRTEQRDSAMYRCASSLRTSGETQYFGPGTRLLVL.

The rearrangement uses TRBV19 and TRBJ1-6, with a weak D call TRBD1 (5 bases). The CDR3 is made up of 12 amino acids. Germline V gives CDR1 LNHDA, CDR2 SQIVND (reference sequence). V lost 7 bases and J lost 13, with 14 bases in between. The CDR3 nucleotides read TGTGCCAGTACCTCAGCGGGGGAGCCCCTCCACTTT. It translates to CASTSAGEPLHF.

This rearrangement joins TRBV28 to TRBJ1-2, with 7 bases matching TRBD1. The junction had 14 bases not matched to a gene; V was cut back by 8 bases and J by 2 bases. The CDR3 is 16 amino acids. From germline, CDR1 is MDHEN and CDR2 SYDVKM. The CDR3 spells CASVYRGLNANYGYTF. CDR3 DNA: TGTGCCAGCGTGTACAGGGGCCTTAACGCAAACTATGGCTACACCTTC.

CDR3 sequence: CSARDRRNTEAFF. The CDR3 region has the DNA TGCAGTGCTAGAGATCGCCGGAACACTGAAGCTTTCTTT. The chain carries TRBV20-1 and TRBJ1-1; no reliable D call. Germline-derived CDR1 and CDR2 are DFQATT and SNEGSKA (reference sequence). This CDR3 is 13 amino acids long. Trimming took off 0 bases at V and 1 base at J, with 6 bases between the two ends.

This clonotype was detected only a few times. The chain joins TRBV24-1 to TRBJ2-1, with 10 bases lining up with TRBD2. CDR1 and CDR2 (germline): KGHDR, SFDVKD. J lost 0 bases, V lost 9 bases, and 16 bases had no gene match. The CDR3 totals 19 residues. CDR3 protein: CATLGTSAGGMGSYNEQFF. The CDR3 DNA sequence: TGTGCCACCCTGGGGACTAGCGCGGGGGGGATGGGCTCCTACAATGAGCAGTTCTTC.

The rearrangement links TRBV19 to TRBJ2-1, with 7 bases identical to TRBD1. V gave up 5 bases and J gave up 3 bases; unmatched junction bases: 7. Per germline, CDR1 LNHDA and CDR2 SQIVND (reference sequence). CDR3 length: 15 residues. CDR3 sequence: CASSPSGQLYNEQFF. DNA for the CDR3: TGTGCCAGTAGTCCCTCGGGACAGCTCTACAATGAGCAGTTCTTC.

This chain links TRBV21-1 with TRBJ2-7; the table's D call of TRBD1 was not tested on the DNA. TRBV21-1 is reported as a pseudogene. The CDR3 spans 16 residues. The CDR3 DNA is TGTGCCAGCAGCAAAGGCTGGGACAGCCAAGGTTACGAGCAGTACTTC. Translation gives CASSKGWDSQGYEQYF.

V gene TRBV18 combines with J gene TRBJ2-4; possible D gene TRBD2, 5 bases. Trimming stripped 6 bases from V and 5 bases from J, with 17 bases between. The CDR3 runs to 15 residues. CDR1 KGHSH and CDR2 LQKENI come from the germline V gene. CDR3: CASSPKRPGENIQYF. The CDR3 DNA sequence: TGTGCCAGCTCCCCGAAGCGGCCGGGCGAAAACATTCAGTACTTC.

This clonotype was counted only a few times. The chain joins TRBV6-5 to TRBJ1-3; TRBD1 is a possible D gene (5 bases). The CDR3 has 16 residues. Germline V gene lookup returns CDR1 MNHEY and CDR2 SVGAGI. V was pared by 5 bases and J by 3 bases, with 17 bases between. The CDR3 DNA follows: TGTGCCAGCAGTCGAAGGGTGGGGGATGGTGGAAACACCATATATTTT. This sequence encodes CASSRRVGDGGNTIYF.

The chain carries TRBV10-3 and TRBJ1-5; the match to TRBD1 covers 10 bases. CDR1 and CDR2 from the germline V gene are ENHRY and SYGVKD. V shed 0 bases, J shed 1 base, and the junction held 0 bases outside the gene matches. The CDR3 consists of 16 residues. CDR3 nucleotides: TGTGCCATCAGTGAGTCGGGACAGGGGAGCAATCAGCCCCAGCATTTT. This encodes CAISESGQGSNQPQHF.